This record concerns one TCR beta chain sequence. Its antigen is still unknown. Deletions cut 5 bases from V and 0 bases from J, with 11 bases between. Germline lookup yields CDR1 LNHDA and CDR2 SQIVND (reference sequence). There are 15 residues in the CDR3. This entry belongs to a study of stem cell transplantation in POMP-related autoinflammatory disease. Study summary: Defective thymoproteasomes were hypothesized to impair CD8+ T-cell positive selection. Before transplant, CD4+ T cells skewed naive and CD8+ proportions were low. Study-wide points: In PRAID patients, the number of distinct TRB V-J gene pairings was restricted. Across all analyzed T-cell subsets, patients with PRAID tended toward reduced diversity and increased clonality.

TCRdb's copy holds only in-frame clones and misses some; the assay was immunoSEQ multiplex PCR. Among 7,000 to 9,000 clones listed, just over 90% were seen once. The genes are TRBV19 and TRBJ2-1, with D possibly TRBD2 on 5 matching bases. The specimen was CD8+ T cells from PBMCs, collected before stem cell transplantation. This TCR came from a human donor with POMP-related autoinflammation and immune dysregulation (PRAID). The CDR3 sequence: CASSASRSSYNEQFF. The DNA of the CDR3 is TGTGCCAGTAGTGCTAGCCGGAGCTCCTACAATGAGCAGTTCTTC.